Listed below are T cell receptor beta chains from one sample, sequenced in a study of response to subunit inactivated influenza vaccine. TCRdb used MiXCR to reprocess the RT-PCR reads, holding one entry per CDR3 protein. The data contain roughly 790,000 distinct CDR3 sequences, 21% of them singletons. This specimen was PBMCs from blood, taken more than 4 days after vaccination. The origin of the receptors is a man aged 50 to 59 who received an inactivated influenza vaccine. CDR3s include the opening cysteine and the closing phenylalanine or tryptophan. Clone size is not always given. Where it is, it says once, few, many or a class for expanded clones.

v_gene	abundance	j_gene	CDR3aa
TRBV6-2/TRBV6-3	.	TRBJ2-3	CASSYFGSSVDTQYF
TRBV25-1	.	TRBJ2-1	CASSVQGGPLGEQFF
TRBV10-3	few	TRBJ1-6	CAIRGTGDNSPLHF
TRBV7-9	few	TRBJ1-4	CASSSRGSNEKLFF
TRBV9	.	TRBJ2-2	CASSSVLGPGELFF
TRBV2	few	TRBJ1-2	CASIKSYGYTF
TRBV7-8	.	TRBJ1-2	CASSLETDRGGDNYGYTF
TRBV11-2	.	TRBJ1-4	CASSSLSGPNEKLFF
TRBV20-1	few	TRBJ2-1	CSARPLRVPGREQFF
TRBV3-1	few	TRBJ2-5	CASSPSWVGTSGSLIETQYF
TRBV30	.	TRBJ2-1	CAWRTSGSAKEQFF
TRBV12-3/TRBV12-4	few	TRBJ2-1	CASSFLGINEQFF
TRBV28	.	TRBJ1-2	CASLGAANYGYTF
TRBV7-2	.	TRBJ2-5	CASSESAGGLKTQYF
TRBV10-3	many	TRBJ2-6	CAISELQGTGANVLTF
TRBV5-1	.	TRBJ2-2	CASSLDLTSGTYTGELFF